This T cell receptor (beta chain) was identified in a study of CD8+CD57+ T cells in acquired aplastic anemia (dated by TCRdb to the late 2010s). Background on the whole study: A mean of about 3.2 ug of DNA, ranging from about 0.2 to 27.4 ug, was extracted from sorted CD4+ and CD8+ cells. CD8+CD57+ expansion was defined as frequency above the mean frequency observed in healthy subjects.

Taken from the germline V gene (reference sequence), the CDR1 and CDR2 loops are LGHDT and YNNKEL. Counted from cysteine to phenylalanine, this CDR3 has 16 amino acids. Only the CDR3 part of the read is kept: 48 bases, read in frame from the first base. The junction shows trimming of 0 bases on V and 6 bases on J, plus 17 bases between the germline ends. Flow cytometry had shown CD8+CD57+ cell expansion in the patients selected for sequencing. All patients had severe acquired aplastic anemia diagnosed by International Study of Aplastic Anemia and Agranulocytosis and Camitta criteria. Patients had received no therapy at the time of blood sampling. In the study, sorted CD4+ and CD8+ blood T cells from patients with severe aplastic anemia and from healthy subjects underwent deep sequencing of TCR repertoires. Patients were enrolled in the USA under clinicaltrials.gov protocols 00001620, 01623167, 00001397, 00071045, 00081523 and 00961064. Ficoll-Paque density gradient centrifugation was used to isolate peripheral blood mononuclear cells. Before DNA extraction, CD4+ and CD8+ T cells were sorted with FACS or magnetic beads.

General study outcomes and caveats: No significant difference in CD8+ Simpson's diversity was found between patients and healthy controls (P=0.060). Although around 30 CD8+ CDR3 sequences were shared by patients and controls, these sequences appeared highly expressed in patients and within the immunodominant clones of patients.

The sample holds a few counts of this clonotype. Its antigen remains undetermined. No much larger clone exists at a distance of one base, and base qualities are not known. TCR beta VDJ combination and CDR3 sequence profiling used genomic DNA as the template. TCR repertoire sequencing was run on an Illumina HiSeq 2000. Per the authors' processing: Repertoires were assessed using TRBV/TRBJ rearrangement plots, CDR3 size and DJ length profiles, and Simpson's diversity index. Whichever DNA sequence was most abundant in the deep sequencing data was defined as the immunodominant clone. CDR3 amino acid sequences were checked for sharing across subjects and were also compared against the VDJdb database and published repertoires. TCRdb reprocessed the public reads (quality trimming at Q25 with fastp, clone calling with MiXCR) and kept in-frame beta chains. Under each unique CDR3 protein, matching rows form one entry showing the most common genes and DNA. The V and J calls reflect TCRdb's pipeline rather than the authors' work. Here the sample has under 200,000 distinct CDR3 sequences; around half occur a single time. The biggest ten clones account for about 1.7% of the sample.

Sequences were obtained from sorted CD4+, CD8+, or CD8+CD57+ T cells (not recorded which) from PBMCs. This receptor was identified in a human donor with aplastic anemia. The sequence links TRBV3-1 to TRBJ1-2; no D segment can be confidently identified. CDR3 reads: CASSQDGRGGWNGYTF. The DNA is as follows: TGTGCCAGCAGCCAAGATGGAAGAGGAGGGTGGAATGGCTACACCTTC.